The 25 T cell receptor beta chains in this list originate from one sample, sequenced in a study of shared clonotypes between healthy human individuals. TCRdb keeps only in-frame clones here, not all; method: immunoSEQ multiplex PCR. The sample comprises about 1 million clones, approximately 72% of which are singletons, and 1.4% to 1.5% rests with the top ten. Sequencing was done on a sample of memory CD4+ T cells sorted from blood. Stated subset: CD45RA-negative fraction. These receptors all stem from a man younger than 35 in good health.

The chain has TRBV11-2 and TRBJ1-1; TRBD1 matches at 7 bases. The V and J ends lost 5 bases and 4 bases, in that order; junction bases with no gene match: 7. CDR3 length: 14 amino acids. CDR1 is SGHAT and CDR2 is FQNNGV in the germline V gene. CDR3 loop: CASSIAGGVTEAFF. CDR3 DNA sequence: TGTGCCAGCAGCATCGCAGGGGGGGTCACTGAAGCTTTCTTT. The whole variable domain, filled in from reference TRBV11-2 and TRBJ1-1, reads EAGVAQSPRYKIIEKRQSVAFWCNPISGHATLYWYQQILGQGPKLLIQFQNNGVVDDSQLPKDRFSAERLKGVDSTLKIQPAKLEDSAVYLCASSIAGGVTEAFFGQGTRLTVV.

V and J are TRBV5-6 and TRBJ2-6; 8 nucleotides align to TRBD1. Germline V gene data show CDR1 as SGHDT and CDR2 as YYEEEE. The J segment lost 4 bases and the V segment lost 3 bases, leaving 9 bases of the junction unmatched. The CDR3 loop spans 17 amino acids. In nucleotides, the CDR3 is TGTGCCAGCAGCTGGACAGGGAATAAAGCCGGGGCCAACGTCCTGACTTTC. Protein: CASSWTGNKAGANVLTF. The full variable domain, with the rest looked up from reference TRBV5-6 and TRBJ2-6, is DAGVTQSPTHLIKTRGQQVTLRCSPKSGHDTVSWYQQALGQGPQFIFQYYEEEERQRGNFPDRFSGHQFPNYSSELNVNALLLGDSALYLCASSWTGNKAGANVLTFGAGSRLTVL.

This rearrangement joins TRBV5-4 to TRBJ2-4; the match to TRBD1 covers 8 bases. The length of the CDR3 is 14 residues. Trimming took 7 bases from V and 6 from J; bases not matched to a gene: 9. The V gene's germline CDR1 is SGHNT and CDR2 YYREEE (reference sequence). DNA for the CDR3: TGTGCCAGCGCGAGCAGGGGGCAAGCAAACATTCAGTACTTC. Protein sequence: CASASRGQANIQYF.

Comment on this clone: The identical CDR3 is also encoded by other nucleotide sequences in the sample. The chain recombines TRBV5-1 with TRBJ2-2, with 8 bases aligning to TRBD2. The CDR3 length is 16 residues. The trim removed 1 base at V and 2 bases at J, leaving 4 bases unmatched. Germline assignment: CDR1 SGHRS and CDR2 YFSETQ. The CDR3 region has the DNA TGCGCCAGCAGCTTGCGTAGCGGGGTAAACACCGGGGAGCTGTTTTTT. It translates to CASSLRSGVNTGELFF.

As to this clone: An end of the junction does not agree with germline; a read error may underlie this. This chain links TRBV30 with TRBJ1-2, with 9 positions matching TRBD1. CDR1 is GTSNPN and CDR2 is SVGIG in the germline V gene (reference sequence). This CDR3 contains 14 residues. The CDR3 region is CARSTGGLFYGYTF. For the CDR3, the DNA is TGTGCCCGGAGCACAGGGGGCCTTTTCTATGGCTACACCTTC. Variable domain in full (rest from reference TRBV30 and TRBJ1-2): SQTIHQWPATLVQPVGSPLSLECTVEGTSNPNLYWYRQAAGRGLQLLFYSVGIGQISSEVPQNLSASRPQDRQFILSSKKLLLSDSGFYLCARSTGGLFYGYTFGSGTRLTVV.

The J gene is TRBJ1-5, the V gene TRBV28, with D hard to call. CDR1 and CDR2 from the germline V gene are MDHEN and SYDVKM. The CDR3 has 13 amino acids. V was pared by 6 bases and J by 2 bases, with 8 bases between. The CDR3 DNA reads TGTGCCAGCAGATTCCGGGGCAATCAGCCCCAGCATTTT. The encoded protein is CASRFRGNQPQHF.

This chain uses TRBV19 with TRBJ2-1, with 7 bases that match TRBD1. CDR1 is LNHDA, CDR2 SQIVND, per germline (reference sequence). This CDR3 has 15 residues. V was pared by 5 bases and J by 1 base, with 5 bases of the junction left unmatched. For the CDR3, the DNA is TGTGCCAGTAGTCTTATGACAGGGTCCTACAATGAGCAGTTCTTC. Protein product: CASSLMTGSYNEQFF.

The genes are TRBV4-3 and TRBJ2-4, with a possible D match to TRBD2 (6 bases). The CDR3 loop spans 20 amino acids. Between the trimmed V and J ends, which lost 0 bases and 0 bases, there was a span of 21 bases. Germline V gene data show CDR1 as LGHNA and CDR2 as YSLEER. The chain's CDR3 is CASSQDMGGIGSLAKNIQYF. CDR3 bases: TGCGCCAGCAGCCAAGATATGGGGGGAATTGGGAGTTTAGCCAAAAACATTCAGTACTTC.

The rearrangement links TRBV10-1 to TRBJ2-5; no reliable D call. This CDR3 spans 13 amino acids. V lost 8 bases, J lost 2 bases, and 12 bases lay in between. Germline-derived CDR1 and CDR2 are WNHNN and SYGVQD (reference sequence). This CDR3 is CASRRDWQETQYF. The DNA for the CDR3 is TGCGCCAGCCGACGAGACTGGCAAGAGACCCAGTACTTC.

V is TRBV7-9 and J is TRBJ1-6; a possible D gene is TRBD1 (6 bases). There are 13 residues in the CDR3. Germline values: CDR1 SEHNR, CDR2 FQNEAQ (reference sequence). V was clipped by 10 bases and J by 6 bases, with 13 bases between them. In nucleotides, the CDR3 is TGTGCCATTTCCAGGGGTCTTAATTCACCCCTCCACTTT. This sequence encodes CAISRGLNSPLHF. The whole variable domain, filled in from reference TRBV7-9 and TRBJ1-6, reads DTGVSQNPRHKITKRGQNVTFRCDPISEHNRLYWYRQTLGQGPEFLTYFQNEAQLEKSRLLSDRFSAERPKGSFSTLEIQRTEQGDSAMYLCAISRGLNSPLHFGNGTRLTVT.

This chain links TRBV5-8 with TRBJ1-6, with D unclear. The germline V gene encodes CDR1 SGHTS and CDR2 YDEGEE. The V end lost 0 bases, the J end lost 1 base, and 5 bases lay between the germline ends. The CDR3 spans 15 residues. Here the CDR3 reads CASSLGGSYNSPLHF. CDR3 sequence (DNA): TGTGCCAGCAGCTTGGGGGGATCCTATAATTCACCCCTCCACTTT.

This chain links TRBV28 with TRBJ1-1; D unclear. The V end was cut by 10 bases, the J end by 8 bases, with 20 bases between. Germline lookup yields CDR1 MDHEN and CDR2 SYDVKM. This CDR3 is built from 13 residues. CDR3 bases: TGTGCCATCAAGAGGGTGATTAGAAGCGAAGCTTTCTTT. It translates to CAIKRVIRSEAFF. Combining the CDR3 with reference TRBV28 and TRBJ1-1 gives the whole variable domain DVKVTQSSRYLVKRTGEKVFLECVQDMDHENMFWYRQDPGLGLRLIYFSYDVKMKEKGDIPEGYSVSREKKERFSLILESASTNQTSMYLCAIKRVIRSEAFFGQGTRLTVV.

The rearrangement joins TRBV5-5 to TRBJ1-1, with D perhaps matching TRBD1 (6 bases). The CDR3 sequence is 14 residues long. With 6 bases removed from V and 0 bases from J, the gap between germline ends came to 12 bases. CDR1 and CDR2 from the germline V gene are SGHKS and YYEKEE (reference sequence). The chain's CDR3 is CASTWTAMNTEAFF. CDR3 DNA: TGTGCCAGCACCTGGACAGCTATGAACACTGAAGCTTTCTTT.

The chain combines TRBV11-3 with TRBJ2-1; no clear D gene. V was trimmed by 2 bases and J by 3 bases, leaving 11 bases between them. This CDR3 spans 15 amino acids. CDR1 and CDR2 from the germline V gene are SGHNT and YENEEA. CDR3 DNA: TGTGCCAGCAGCTTATCAAGGGCCCACTACAATGAGCAGTTCTTC. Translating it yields CASSLSRAHYNEQFF.

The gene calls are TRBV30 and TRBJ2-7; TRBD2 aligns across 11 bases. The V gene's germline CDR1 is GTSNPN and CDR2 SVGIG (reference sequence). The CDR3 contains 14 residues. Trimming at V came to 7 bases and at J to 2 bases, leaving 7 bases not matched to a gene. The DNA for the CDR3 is TGTGCCTACACACTAGCGGGAGCCACCTACGAGCAGTACTTC. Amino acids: CAYTLAGATYEQYF.

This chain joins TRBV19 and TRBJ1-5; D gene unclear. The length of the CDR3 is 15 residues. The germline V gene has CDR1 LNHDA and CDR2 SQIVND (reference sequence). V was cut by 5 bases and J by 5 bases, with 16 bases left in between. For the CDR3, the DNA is TGTGCCAGTAGTCACCCTCAAGTATCCTATCAGCCCCAGCATTTT. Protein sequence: CASSHPQVSYQPQHF. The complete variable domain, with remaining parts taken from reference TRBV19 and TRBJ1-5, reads DGGITQSPKYLFRKEGQNVTLSCEQNLNHDAMYWYRQDPGQGLRLIYYSQIVNDFQKGDIAEGYSVSREKKESFPLTVTSAQKNPTAFYLCASSHPQVSYQPQHFGDGTRLSIL.

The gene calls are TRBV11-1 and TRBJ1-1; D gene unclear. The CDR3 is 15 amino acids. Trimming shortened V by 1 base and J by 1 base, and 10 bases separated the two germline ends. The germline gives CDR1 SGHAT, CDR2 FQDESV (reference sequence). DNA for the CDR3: TGTGCCAGCAGCTTAGACGCGTATAGGAACACTGAAGCTTTCTTT. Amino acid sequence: CASSLDAYRNTEAFF.

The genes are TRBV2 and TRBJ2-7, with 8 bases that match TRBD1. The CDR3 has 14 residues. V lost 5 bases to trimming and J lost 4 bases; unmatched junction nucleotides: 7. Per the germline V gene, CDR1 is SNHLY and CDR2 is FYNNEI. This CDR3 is CASSYRQGAYEQYF. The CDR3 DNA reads TGTGCCAGCAGTTATCGGCAGGGGGCTTACGAGCAGTACTTC. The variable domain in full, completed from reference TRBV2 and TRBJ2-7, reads EPEVTQTPSHQVTQMGQEVILRCVPISNHLYFYWYRQILGQKVEFLVSFYNNEISEKSEIFDDQFSVERPDGSNFTLKIRSTKLEDSAMYFCASSYRQGAYEQYFGPGTRLTVT.

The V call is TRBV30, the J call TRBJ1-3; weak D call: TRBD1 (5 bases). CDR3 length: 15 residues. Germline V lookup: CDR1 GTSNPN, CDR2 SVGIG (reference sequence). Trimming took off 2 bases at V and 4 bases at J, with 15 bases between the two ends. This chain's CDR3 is CAWSTTGRRGNTIYF. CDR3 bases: TGTGCCTGGAGTACAACAGGTCGCCGGGGAAACACCATATATTTT. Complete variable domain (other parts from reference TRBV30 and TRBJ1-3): SQTIHQWPATLVQPVGSPLSLECTVEGTSNPNLYWYRQAAGRGLQLLFYSVGIGQISSEVPQNLSASRPQDRQFILSSKKLLLSDSGFYLCAWSTTGRRGNTIYFGEGSWLTVV.

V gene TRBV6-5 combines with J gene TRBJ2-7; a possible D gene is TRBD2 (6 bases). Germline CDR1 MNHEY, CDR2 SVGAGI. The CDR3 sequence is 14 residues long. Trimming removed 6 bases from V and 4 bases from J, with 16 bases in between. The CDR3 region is CASSPSGGKYEQYF. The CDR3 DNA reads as TGTGCCAGCAGCCCGTCTGGGGGGAAATACGAGCAGTACTTC.

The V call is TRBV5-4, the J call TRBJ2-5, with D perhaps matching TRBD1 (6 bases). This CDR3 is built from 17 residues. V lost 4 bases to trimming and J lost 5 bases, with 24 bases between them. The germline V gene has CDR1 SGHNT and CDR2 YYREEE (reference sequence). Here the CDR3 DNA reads TGTGCCAGCAGCCATTGGTTGGGGGCCGGTCTCAGGGAGACCCAGTACTTC. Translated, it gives CASSHWLGAGLRETQYF.

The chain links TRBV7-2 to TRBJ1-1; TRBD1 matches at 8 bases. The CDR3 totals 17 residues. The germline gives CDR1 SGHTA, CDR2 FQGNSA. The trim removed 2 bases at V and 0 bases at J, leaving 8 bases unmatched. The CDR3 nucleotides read TGTGCCAGCAGCTTAAGATGGGCAGGGGGCATGAACACTGAAGCTTTCTTT. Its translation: CASSLRWAGGMNTEAFF.

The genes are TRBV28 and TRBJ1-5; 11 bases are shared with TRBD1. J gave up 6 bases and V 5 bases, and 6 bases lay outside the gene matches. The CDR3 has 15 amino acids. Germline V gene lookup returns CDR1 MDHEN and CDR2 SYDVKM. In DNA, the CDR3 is TGTGCCAGCAGTGAAGGGGACAGGGGGAGTCAGCCCCAGCATTTT. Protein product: CASSEGDRGSQPQHF.

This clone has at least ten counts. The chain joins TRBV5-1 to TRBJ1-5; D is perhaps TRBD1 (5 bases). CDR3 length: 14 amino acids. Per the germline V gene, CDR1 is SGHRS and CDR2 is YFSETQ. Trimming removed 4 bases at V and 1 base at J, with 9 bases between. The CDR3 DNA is TGCGCCAGCAGCCAGGGACGCAGCAATCAGCCCCAGCATTTT. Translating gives CASSQGRSNQPQHF.

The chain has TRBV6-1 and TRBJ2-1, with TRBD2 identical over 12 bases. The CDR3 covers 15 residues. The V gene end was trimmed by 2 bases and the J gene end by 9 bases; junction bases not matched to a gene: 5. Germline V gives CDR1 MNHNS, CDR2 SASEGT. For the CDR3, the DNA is TGTGCCAGCAGTGAATTGGGGACTAGCGGGTTTGAGCAGTTCTTC. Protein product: CASSELGTSGFEQFF.